The source of this T cell receptor (beta chain) is a study of blood T cell repertoires in COVID-19. Sequencing used immunoSEQ multiplex PCR; TCRdb keeps in-frame clones, though not all of them. The sample carries roughly 300,000 clones, roughly 90% recorded once. The CDR3 has 15 residues. With 2 bases clipped from V and 8 bases from J, the junction kept 11 bases outside the gene matches. Germline lookup yields CDR1 MNHEY and CDR2 SVGAGI. Participants' own reports of clinical history determined their cohort assignment. The clonotype was recovered from a woman aged 25 to 45 who had recovered from COVID-19. The chain carries TRBV6-5 and TRBJ1-1; 7 nucleotides agree with TRBD1. Material for sequencing was PBMCs or T cells enriched from blood (not recorded which). CDR3 sequence reads: CASSYTPFKGAEAFF. The CDR3 coding sequence is TGTGCCAGCAGTTACACCCCCTTTAAGGGGGCCGAAGCTTTCTTT.